These 20 T cell receptor beta chains were sequenced from one sample in a study of T cell repertoires in cytomegalovirus infection (dated by TCRdb to about 2019). Sequencing took place on an Illumina HiSeq 1500. The raw public reads went through TCRdb reprocessing: fastp at Q25, MiXCR clone calling, in-frame beta chains kept. Every distinct CDR3 protein forms one entry, paired with its most common genes and DNA. The sample yields fewer than 350,000 distinct CDR3 sequences; 9% to 9.5% were counted once. The ten largest clones represent 4.3% of the sample. The specimen was PBMCs. All receptors come from a human donor in good health (CMV status not recorded). Some clones in this sample may be carry-over from other donors' samples.

This sequence joins TRBV18 and TRBJ1-1; tentative D call: TRBD1 (5 bases). CDR3 size: 13 residues. CDR1 is KGHSH and CDR2 is LQKENI in the germline V gene. V shed 2 bases and J shed 8 bases, with 12 bases lying between them. The CDR3 sequence is CASSPRDGGEAFF. DNA of the CDR3: TGTGCCAGCTCACCAAGGGACGGAGGGGAAGCTTTCTTT. The whole variable domain, remainder taken from reference TRBV18 and TRBJ1-1, is NAGVMQNPRHLVRRRGQEARLRCSPMKGHSHVYWYRQLPEEGLKFMVYLQKENIIDESGMPKERFSAEFPKEGPSILRIQQVVRGDSAAYFCASSPRDGGEAFFGQGTRLTVV.

In its sample, this clonotype was seen many times. The chain carries TRBV6-2 or TRBV6-3 and TRBJ2-5; D perhaps matches TRBD1 (6 bases). Trimming stripped 7 bases from V and 2 bases from J, with 23 bases between. CDR3 size: 17 residues. Germline V gene sequence: CDR1 MNHEY, CDR2 SVGEGT. The CDR3 nucleotides are TGTGCCAGCACCCAAGGCCCTCTACAGGGACAACAAGAGACCCAGTACTTC. Translating gives CASTQGPLQGQQETQYF.

In this sample, this clonotype turned up a few times. The chain recombines TRBV12-3 or TRBV12-4 with TRBJ1-4, with a weak D call TRBD1 (6 bases). The CDR3 consists of 15 residues. The V and J ends lost 5 bases and 3 bases respectively, with 13 bases between them. This CDR3 is CASSPLTGPNEKLFF. Written as DNA, the CDR3 is TGTGCCAGCAGTCCCCTGACAGGACCTAATGAAAAACTGTTTTTT.

V gene TRBV6-5 combines with J gene TRBJ2-3, with 11 bases aligning to TRBD2. CDR3 size: 14 residues. CDR1 and CDR2 from the germline V gene are MNHEY and SVGAGI. V trimming: 6 bases; J trimming: 4 bases; junction bases outside the gene matches: 3. The chain's CDR3 is CASRLAGDADTQYF. CDR3 sequence (DNA): TGTGCCAGCAGACTAGCGGGAGATGCAGATACGCAGTATTTT.

This clonotype occurred many times. The chain uses TRBV7-2 and TRBJ1-5, with D unresolved. With 2 bases removed from V and 8 bases from J, the gap between germline ends came to 7 bases. The CDR3 is 12 residues long. Germline V lookup: CDR1 SGHTA, CDR2 FQGNSA. CDR3 coding DNA: TGTGCCAGCAGCTTATGGAGGGAGCCCCAGCATTTT. It specifies CASSLWREPQHF.

This clonotype came up a few times. The V gene is TRBV6-2 or TRBV6-3, the J gene TRBJ2-3, with D hard to call. V lost 7 bases and J lost 8, with 22 bases in between. This CDR3 has 15 residues. Germline V gene lookup returns CDR1 MNHEY and CDR2 SVGEGT. CDR3 in amino acids: CASTTDRPGHLTQYF. The CDR3 DNA follows: TGTGCCAGCACCACCGACCGGCCGGGCCACCTTACGCAGTATTTT.

This chain uses TRBV7-2 with TRBJ2-7; 7 bases agree with TRBD1. CDR3 length: 15 residues. J gave up 0 bases and V 4 bases, and 6 bases lay outside the gene matches. Germline V gene data show CDR1 as SGHTA and CDR2 as FQGNSA. The CDR3 loop is CASSSAQGSSYEQYF. CDR3 nucleotide sequence: TGTGCCAGCAGCTCGGCACAGGGGAGCTCCTACGAGCAGTACTTC.

In its sample, this clonotype was seen many times. V gene TRBV27 combines with J gene TRBJ1-1, with 8 positions matching TRBD1. The trim removed 5 bases at V and 4 bases at J, leaving 9 bases unmatched. CDR1 and CDR2 from the germline V gene are MNHEY and SMNVEV (reference sequence). The CDR3 has 15 residues. The CDR3 is CASSTRTGIFTEAFF. CDR3 sequence (DNA): TGTGCCAGCAGTACGCGGACAGGGATATTCACTGAAGCTTTCTTT.

In nucleotides, the CDR3 is TGTGCCAGCAGTCCTGTAGCGGGAGGGCCAAACGAGCAGTACTTC. Its protein is CASSPVAGGPNEQYF. J is TRBJ2-7 and V is TRBV28, with TRBD2 matching over 11 bases. From germline, CDR1 is MDHEN and CDR2 SYDVKM. The ends lost 5 bases at V and 5 bases at J; junction bases unmatched: 8. The CDR3 has 15 amino acids.

This chain connects TRBV27 to TRBJ1-5; TRBD1 matches at 9 bases. Trimming took 6 bases from V and 7 from J; bases not matched to a gene: 10. Germline-derived CDR1 and CDR2 are MNHEY and SMNVEV (reference sequence). This CDR3 comprises 15 residues. CDR3 DNA sequence: TGTGCCAGCAGGTCTACAGGGGGCGCAGACCAGCCCCAGCATTTT. This translates into CASRSTGGADQPQHF.

This clonotype was recorded at least ten times. The gene calls are TRBV12-3 or TRBV12-4 and TRBJ2-5, with D unresolved. V lost 5 bases to trimming and J lost 3 bases, with 4 bases between them. This CDR3 is built from 11 residues. CDR3 nucleotides: TGTGCCAGCAGTCAGGAAGAGACCCAGTACTTC. This codes for CASSQEETQYF.

The chain employs TRBV20-1 and TRBJ2-5; D possibly corresponds to TRBD1 (7 bases). CDR3 length: 13 amino acids. V lost 5 bases, J lost 5 bases, and 15 bases lay in between. Germline CDR1 DFQATT, CDR2 SNEGSKA (reference sequence). The CDR3 spells CSAPHPGGETQYF. As DNA, the CDR3 is TGCAGTGCTCCGCATCCAGGGGGGGAGACCCAGTACTTC.

This chain uses TRBV28 with TRBJ2-7; 12 positions match TRBD2. The junction had 12 bases not matched to a gene; V was cut back by 3 bases and J by 3 bases. The CDR3 runs to 18 residues. Germline V gene lookup returns CDR1 MDHEN and CDR2 SYDVKM. The CDR3 region is CASSFGLAGGPEYYEQYF. The CDR3 DNA reads TGTGCCAGCAGTTTTGGCCTAGCGGGAGGGCCTGAGTACTACGAGCAGTACTTC.

This clonotype appeared many times. V gene TRBV7-2 combines with J gene TRBJ2-3; TRBD2 aligns across 8 bases. The V gene's germline CDR1 is SGHTA and CDR2 FQGNSA. The CDR3 sequence is 17 residues long. V was pared by 1 base and J by 4 bases, with 10 bases of the junction left unmatched. The CDR3 coding sequence is TGTGCCAGCAGCTTAGGGCTTGCGGGAGGTAGTTCAGATACGCAGTATTTT. Its translation: CASSLGLAGGSSDTQYF.

This clonotype showed up many times. The gene calls are TRBV4-3 and TRBJ2-1; D remains unclear. Germline CDR1 is LGHNA and CDR2 is YSLEER. The V gene lost 3 bases and the J gene lost 3 bases, with 3 bases spanning the gap. The CDR3 loop spans 12 amino acids. CDR3 sequence (DNA): TGCGCCAGCAGCCACTACTACAATGAGCAGTTCTTC. Its protein product is CASSHYYNEQFF.

This clonotype was recorded at least ten times. The rearrangement joins TRBV7-2 to TRBJ2-7; D possibly corresponds to TRBD1 (6 bases). Trimming pared 1 base from V and 5 bases from J, leaving 18 bases between. The CDR3 totals 16 residues. CDR1 and CDR2 (germline): SGHTA, FQGNSA. The CDR3 here is CASSLVGRGSINEQYF. DNA for the CDR3: TGTGCCAGCAGCTTAGTGGGCAGGGGTTCTATTAACGAGCAGTACTTC.

This clonotype was seen at least ten times. V gene TRBV7-2 combines with J gene TRBJ2-5, with TRBD2 identical over 14 bases. CDR3 length: 17 amino acids. Germline CDR1 is SGHTA and CDR2 is FQGNSA. V lost 0 bases and J lost 5; bases outside the gene matches: 5. The CDR3 DNA follows: TGTGCCAGCAGCTTAGCCCGACTAGCGGGGGGGGGGGAGACCCAGTACTTC. Amino acid sequence: CASSLARLAGGGETQYF.

For this clonotype: With a much larger clone just one base away, this may be a read error. The rearrangement uses TRBV28 and TRBJ2-7, with 7 bases lining up with TRBD1. Per germline, CDR1 MDHEN and CDR2 SYDVKM. Trimming cost V 6 bases and J 0 bases; bases outside gene matches: 11. This CDR3 has 16 amino acids. The CDR3 spells CASSSHFRQGSYEQYF. CDR3 coding DNA: TGTGCCAGCAGCTCCCACTTCCGACAGGGCTCCTACGAGCAGTACTTC.

Turning to this clonotype: It may be a read error: a sequence one base away is much more abundant. The chain has TRBV7-8 and TRBJ2-7; 10 bases line up with TRBD2. This CDR3 spans 15 amino acids. From germline, CDR1 is SGHVS and CDR2 FQNEAQ. Trimming at V came to 5 bases and at J to 6 bases, leaving 10 bases not matched to a gene. DNA of the CDR3: TGTGCCAGCAGCCTGGGACTAGCGACTAACTGCGAGCAGTACTTC. As protein: CASSLGLATNCEQYF.

The rearrangement joins TRBV20-1 to TRBJ2-7, with a possible D match to TRBD1 (5 bases). Germline V lookup: CDR1 DFQATT, CDR2 SNEGSKA (reference sequence). V lost 0 bases and J lost 2, with 20 bases in between. The CDR3 is made up of 17 amino acids. The CDR3, as DNA: TGCAGTGCTAGAGATGGGTTAAGACAGTGGCAGCCCTACGAGCAGTACTTC. Protein product: CSARDGLRQWQPYEQYF.